Shown below are 29 T cell receptor beta chains from a single sample sequenced in a study of T cell changes during pregnancy in multiple sclerosis. Method: immunoSEQ multiplex PCR; TCRdb's copy keeps in-frame clones and lacks some. The sample includes about 77,000 clones, 85% to 95% of them seen just once. The specimen was peripheral blood, collected after pregnancy. The receptors originated from a female donor in good health, enrolled as a control in a pregnancy study.

The chain recombines TRBV28 with TRBJ2-2; maybe TRBD1 (5 bases). V lost 6 bases to trimming and J lost 7 bases, with 12 bases between them. From germline, CDR1 is MDHEN and CDR2 SYDVKM. The CDR3 has 13 amino acids. This CDR3 reads CASRAGIIGELFF. The CDR3 DNA is TGTGCCAGCAGGGCAGGGATAATCGGGGAGCTGTTTTTT.

As regards this clone: The sample carries other DNA sequences with the same CDR3. This sequence joins TRBV7-3 and TRBJ2-7, with 7 nucleotides matching TRBD2. CDR1 is SGHTA, CDR2 FQGTGA, per germline. The CDR3 has 15 amino acids. Trimming at V came to 0 bases and at J to 3 bases, leaving 5 bases not matched to a gene. The CDR3 coding sequence is TGTGCCAGCAGCTTAACCGCGGGAGCAAACTACGAGCAGTACTTC. Its protein product is CASSLTAGANYEQYF.

The gene calls are TRBV2 and TRBJ2-1, with a weak D call TRBD2 (7 bases). The CDR3 spans 14 residues. The germline V gene has CDR1 SNHLY and CDR2 FYNNEI. V lost 7 bases to trimming and J lost 0 bases, with 10 bases between them. The CDR3 loop is CASIRGGSYNEQFF. The DNA for the CDR3 is TGTGCCAGCATTAGGGGGGGCTCCTACAATGAGCAGTTCTTC.

The chain carries TRBV11-2 and TRBJ1-4; D may be TRBD1 (5 bases). The V end lost 3 bases, the J end lost 10 bases, and 12 bases lay between the germline ends. The length of the CDR3 is 13 residues. The germline CDR1 and CDR2 sequences are SGHAT and FQNNGV. CDR3 in DNA: TGTGCCAGCAGCTTCGGGGGTGCCGGAAAACTGTTTTTT. Translating gives CASSFGGAGKLFF.

This chain joins TRBV5-5 and TRBJ1-2, with D perhaps matching TRBD1 (6 bases). The germline V gene encodes CDR1 SGHKS and CDR2 YYEKEE (reference sequence). CDR3 size: 15 residues. V was clipped by 2 bases and J by 3 bases, with 14 bases between them. In DNA, the CDR3 is TGTGCCAGCAGCTTCGGGGGGCCAGTGGACTATGGCTACACCTTC. This codes for CASSFGGPVDYGYTF.

The table lists this clone with a count of one. This chain joins TRBV5-6 and TRBJ2-2; 8 nucleotides align to TRBD2. V gave up 1 base and J gave up 1 base; unmatched junction bases: 6. The germline V gene encodes CDR1 SGHDT and CDR2 YYEEEE. The CDR3 length is 17 residues. The chain's CDR3 is CASSLLGGGMNTGELFF. In DNA, the CDR3 is TGTGCCAGCAGCTTGTTGGGCGGGGGGATGAACACCGGGGAGCTGTTTTTT.

This chain links TRBV4-3 with TRBJ2-1, with 16 positions matching TRBD2. V dropped 0 bases and J dropped 7; count of bases not matched to a gene: 3. The germline V gene encodes CDR1 LGHNA and CDR2 YSLEER. CDR3 length equals 17 residues. CDR3 protein: CASSQDLGLAGGNEQFF. The CDR3 DNA reads TGCGCCAGCAGCCAAGATCTGGGACTAGCGGGAGGGAATGAGCAGTTCTTC.

The rearrangement joins TRBV6-5 to TRBJ1-1; no firm D call. CDR1 and CDR2 from the germline V gene are MNHEY and SVGAGI. V was shortened by 7 bases and J by 6 bases, with 12 bases between the two germline ends. The CDR3 runs 12 residues. CDR3 coding DNA: TGTGCCAGCACCGCTCGGGGTTCTGAAGCTTTCTTT. Protein product: CASTARGSEAFF.

There are a few counts of this clone. The chain links TRBV29-1 to TRBJ1-2, with a possible D match to TRBD1 (5 bases). Trimming took 4 bases from V and 8 from J, leaving 17 bases between them. This CDR3 has 13 residues. Germline V gene data show CDR1 as SQVTM and CDR2 as ANQGSEA. The CDR3 region is CSVAEAGTGGYTF. As DNA, the CDR3 is TGCAGCGTTGCAGAGGCCGGAACAGGAGGCTACACCTTC.

This clone was picked up one time. The V call is TRBV5-4, the J call TRBJ2-7; 12 bases are a match to TRBD2. Germline CDR1 and CDR2: SGHNT and YYREEE (reference sequence). CDR3 length: 16 residues. Trimming took 0 bases from V and 5 from J; bases not matched to a gene: 6. Here the CDR3 DNA reads TGTGCCAGCAGCTTGGTTTTGACTAGCGGGAGCAACGAGCAGTACTTC. Protein: CASSLVLTSGSNEQYF.

In this sample, this clone turned up once. This chain links TRBV6-1 with TRBJ1-4; 8 positions match TRBD1. This CDR3 has 15 residues. Germline CDR1 is MNHNS and CDR2 is SASEGT. J lost 4 bases, V lost 4 bases, and 5 bases had no gene match. This CDR3 reads CASSGTGWDNEKLFF. Here the CDR3 DNA reads TGTGCCAGCAGTGGGACAGGGTGGGATAATGAAAAACTGTTTTTT.

CDR3 in amino acids: CASEQGSVYGYTF. CDR3 nucleotides: TGTGCCAGTGAACAGGGATCGGTCTATGGCTACACCTTC. The V gene is TRBV19, the J gene TRBJ1-2; TRBD1 might be the D (6 bases). The germline gives CDR1 LNHDA, CDR2 SQIVND (reference sequence). The CDR3 covers 13 residues. With 8 bases removed from V and 4 bases from J, the gap between germline ends came to 14 bases. Filled out from reference TRBV19 and TRBJ1-2, the complete variable domain reads DGGITQSPKYLFRKEGQNVTLSCEQNLNHDAMYWYRQDPGQGLRLIYYSQIVNDFQKGDIAEGYSVSREKKESFPLTVTSAQKNPTAFYLCASEQGSVYGYTFGSGTRLTVV.

The chain links TRBV19 to TRBJ2-2; 7 bases fit TRBD2. Trimming took 7 bases from V and 5 from J; bases not matched to a gene: 7. The CDR3 has 14 residues. Germline CDR1 reads LNHDA; CDR2 reads SQIVND (reference sequence). The CDR3 is CASKGRGRTGELFF. The CDR3 DNA follows: TGTGCCAGTAAGGGGAGGGGTCGGACCGGGGAGCTGTTTTTT.

The rearrangement joins TRBV9 to TRBJ2-7; 11 positions match TRBD2. Germline assignment: CDR1 SGDLS and CDR2 YYNGEE. J gave up 6 bases and V 4 bases, and 9 bases lay outside the gene matches. The CDR3 totals 15 residues. The CDR3 reads CASSPWGTSGGEQYF. CDR3 bases: TGTGCCAGCAGCCCTTGGGGGACTAGCGGCGGCGAGCAGTACTTC.

The chain combines TRBV7-9 with TRBJ2-1; no definite D call. Looked up from germline, CDR1 is SEHNR and CDR2 is FQNEAQ (reference sequence). The germline V and J ends were trimmed by 5 bases and 7 bases, with 24 bases remaining between them. The CDR3 has 17 amino acids. CDR3 sequence (DNA): TGTGCCAGCAGCCCATACGCCACTCAATTTAGTGGTAATGAGCAGTTCTTC. This sequence encodes CASSPYATQFSGNEQFF.

This rearrangement joins TRBV30 to TRBJ1-1; D is undetermined. The CDR3 runs to 11 residues. Germline CDR1 reads GTSNPN; CDR2 reads SVGIG (reference sequence). V dropped 5 bases and J dropped 5 bases, with 9 bases sitting between them. Written as DNA, the CDR3 is TGTGCCTGGTCCGGGTGGACTGAAGCTTTCTTT. This codes for CAWSGWTEAFF.

This chain connects TRBV5-1 to TRBJ1-2; tentative D call: TRBD1 (5 bases). The V end was cut by 1 base, the J end by 8 bases, with 15 bases between. The CDR3 totals 14 residues. The germline gives CDR1 SGHRS, CDR2 YFSETQ. The CDR3 region is CASSLTITGHGYTF. The CDR3, as DNA: TGCGCCAGCAGCTTGACGATCACAGGTCACGGCTACACCTTC.

The V call is TRBV9, the J call TRBJ1-1, with no clear D. Trimming pared 0 bases from V and 0 bases from J, leaving 12 bases between. This CDR3 is built from 16 residues. The germline gives CDR1 SGDLS, CDR2 YYNGEE. The CDR3 DNA follows: TGTGCCAGCAGCGTAGATAGAGGGATGATGAACACTGAAGCTTTCTTT. Translated: CASSVDRGMMNTEAFF.

The chain employs TRBV27 and TRBJ1-1; D might be TRBD1 (5 bases). Germline CDR1 and CDR2: MNHEY and SMNVEV (reference sequence). This CDR3 is built from 15 residues. Trimming left V 4 bases short and J 7 bases short, with 19 bases between. The CDR3 DNA is TGTGCCAGCAGTTATCAGGCAGGGAGGGTTAGTGAAGCTTTCTTT. The encoded protein is CASSYQAGRVSEAFF.

This clone showed up just once. The genes are TRBV5-6 and TRBJ1-2; D may be TRBD1 (5 bases). CDR3 length: 15 residues. The germline V and J ends were trimmed by 4 bases and 4 bases, with 17 bases remaining between them. Germline V lookup: CDR1 SGHDT, CDR2 YYEEEE. This CDR3 is CASSVGTTLSYGYTF. The CDR3 DNA sequence: TGTGCCAGCAGCGTGGGGACTACCCTAAGCTATGGCTACACCTTC.

The genes are TRBV28 and TRBJ2-1; TRBD1 aligns across 7 bases. Germline CDR1 and CDR2: MDHEN and SYDVKM. The CDR3 runs 14 residues. Losses at the gene ends were 5 bases for V and 9 bases for J; bases not matched to a gene: 10. The CDR3 region is CASSPPLGTAEQFF. The CDR3 DNA follows: TGTGCCAGCAGTCCCCCGCTGGGGACAGCTGAGCAGTTCTTC.

In its sample, this clone was seen once. J is TRBJ2-3 and V is TRBV28; no clear D. The CDR3 sequence is 13 residues long. Germline CDR1 reads MDHEN; CDR2 reads SYDVKM. Trimming shortened V by 5 bases and J by 5 bases, and 11 bases separated the two germline ends. The chain's CDR3 is CASSPDTQDTQYF. DNA of the CDR3: TGTGCCAGCAGTCCCGACACCCAAGATACGCAGTATTTT.

The sample holds one count of this clone. The J gene is TRBJ2-1, the V gene TRBV28; D remains unclear. The germline CDR1 and CDR2 sequences are MDHEN and SYDVKM. The CDR3 has 16 amino acids. V lost 6 bases, J lost 5 bases, and 20 bases lay in between. The DNA of the CDR3 is TGTGCCAGCAGCCCCGCGTCAAGGCGGAATAACAATGAGCAGTTCTTC. Translating gives CASSPASRRNNNEQFF.

The chain uses TRBV6-1 and TRBJ1-3; D gene unclear. The CDR3 is made up of 14 amino acids. The germline V and J ends were trimmed by 6 bases and 4 bases, with 13 bases remaining between them. Germline CDR1 MNHNS, CDR2 SASEGT. The CDR3 DNA follows: TGTGCCAGCAGCCCCATTTGGCGGGGAAACACCATATATTTT. The encoded protein is CASSPIWRGNTIYF.

This chain connects TRBV7-3 to TRBJ2-3; possibly TRBD2 for D (5 bases). The CDR3 is made up of 16 amino acids. The ends were cut back, 3 bases at V and 2 bases at J, with 15 bases in the middle. CDR1 SGHTA and CDR2 FQGTGA come from the germline V gene. The chain's CDR3 is CASSLGRGSNTDTQYF. CDR3 sequence (DNA): TGTGCCAGCAGCTTGGGTCGGGGATCCAACACAGATACGCAGTATTTT. The whole variable domain, filled in from reference TRBV7-3 and TRBJ2-3, reads GAGVSQTPSNKVTEKGKYVELRCDPISGHTALYWYRQSLGQGPEFLIYFQGTGAADDSGLPNDRFFAVRPEGSVSTLKIQRTERGDSAVYLCASSLGRGSNTDTQYFGPGTRLTVL.

The chain uses TRBV7-9 and TRBJ2-3; possible D gene TRBD1, 7 bases. The CDR3 loop spans 15 amino acids. Germline V gene data show CDR1 as SEHNR and CDR2 as FQNEAQ (reference sequence). V dropped 5 bases and J dropped 2 bases, with 14 bases sitting between them. The CDR3 DNA is TGTGCCAGCAGCCAGCAGGGGGGTCTCACAGATACGCAGTATTTT. Its protein product is CASSQQGGLTDTQYF.

This clone was seen a single time. The chain carries TRBV12-5 and TRBJ2-5; 7 bases match TRBD2. Losses at the gene ends were 0 bases for V and 5 bases for J; bases not matched to a gene: 9. The CDR3 extends over 16 amino acids. The germline gives CDR1 LGHNT, CDR2 FRNRAP. CDR3 nucleotide sequence: TGTGCTAGTGGTTTGGTAGGGCCAGCGGGAACGGAGACCCAGTACTTC. The encoded protein is CASGLVGPAGTETQYF. Together with reference TRBV12-5 and TRBJ2-5, the CDR3 gives the full variable domain: DARVTQTPRHKVTEMGQEVTMRCQPILGHNTVFWYRQTMMQGLELLAYFRNRAPLDDSGMPKDRFSAEMPDATLATLKIQPSEPRDSAVYFCASGLVGPAGTETQYFGPGTRLLVL.

The CDR3 region is CASSFKTGTEAFF. CDR3 bases: TGTGCCAGCAGCTTTAAAACAGGGACGGAAGCTTTCTTT. V and J are TRBV7-3 and TRBJ1-1, with D perhaps TRBD1 (6 bases). Trimming cost V 3 bases and J 8 bases, with 13 bases left between them. The CDR3 consists of 13 residues. The V gene's germline CDR1 is SGHTA and CDR2 FQGTGA.

The chain has TRBV27 and TRBJ1-1; TRBD1 aligns across 7 bases. The CDR3 has 14 residues. The ends lost 3 bases at V and 2 bases at J; junction bases unmatched: 3. Germline loops: CDR1 MNHEY, CDR2 SMNVEV (reference sequence). For the CDR3, the DNA is TGTGCCAGCAGTTTCAGACAGGGAAACACTGAAGCTTTCTTT. This codes for CASSFRQGNTEAFF.